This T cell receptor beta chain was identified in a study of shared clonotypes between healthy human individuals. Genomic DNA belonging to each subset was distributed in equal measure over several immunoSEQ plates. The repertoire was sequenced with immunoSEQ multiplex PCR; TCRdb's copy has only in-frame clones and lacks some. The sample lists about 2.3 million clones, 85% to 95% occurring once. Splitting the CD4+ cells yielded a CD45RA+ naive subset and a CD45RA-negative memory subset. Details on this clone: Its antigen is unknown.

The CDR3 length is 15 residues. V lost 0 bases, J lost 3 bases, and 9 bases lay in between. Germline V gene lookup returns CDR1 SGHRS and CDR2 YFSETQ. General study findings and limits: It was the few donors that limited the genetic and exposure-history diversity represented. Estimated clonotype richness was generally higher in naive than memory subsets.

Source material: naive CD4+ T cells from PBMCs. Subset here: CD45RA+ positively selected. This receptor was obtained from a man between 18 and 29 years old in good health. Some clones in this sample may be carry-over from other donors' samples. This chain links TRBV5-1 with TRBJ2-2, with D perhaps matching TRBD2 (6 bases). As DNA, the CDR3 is TGCGCCAGCAGCTTGGAGGGGAGGCACACCGGGGAGCTGTTTTTT. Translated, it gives CASSLEGRHTGELFF.